What follows are 26 T cell receptor beta chains derived from one specimen sequenced in a study of T cells in Graves' hyperthyroidism and ophthalmopathy. The CDR3 regions of TCR beta were amplified from RNA transcripts. The HTBI primer set was used in a first-round RT-PCR of the TCR CDR3. TCRdb recomputed calls from the multiplex PCR reads with MiXCR, one row per CDR3 protein. The data show a few hundred thousand distinct CDR3 sequences, about an eighth seen once. Sequencing was performed on blood. These receptors were obtained from a woman aged 18-29 years with Graves' hyperthyroidism.

In its sample, this clonotype was seen many times. The chain combines TRBV27 with TRBJ1-2; TRBD1 matches at 9 bases. Losses at the gene ends were 4 bases for V and 6 bases for J; bases not matched to a gene: 6. From germline, CDR1 is MNHEY and CDR2 SMNVEV (reference sequence). The CDR3 covers 14 residues. CDR3 coding DNA: TGTGCCAGCAGTTCGGGGACAGGGCCCCATGGCTACACCTTC. Amino acid sequence: CASSSGTGPHGYTF.

The chain links TRBV6-2 or TRBV6-3 to TRBJ2-1, with 8 bases lining up with TRBD2. Germline CDR1 MNHEY, CDR2 SVGEGT. The J segment lost 5 bases and the V segment lost 3 bases, leaving 24 bases of the junction unmatched. The CDR3 length is 21 residues. The CDR3 loop is CASSYTAPGLDVMVGHNEQFF. CDR3 nucleotide sequence: TGTGCCAGCAGTTATACGGCACCGGGACTAGACGTTATGGTGGGCCACAATGAGCAGTTCTTC.

This clonotype came up many times. The rearrangement uses TRBV28 and TRBJ2-7, with D possibly TRBD1 on 6 matching bases. V was shortened by 3 bases and J by 7 bases, with 13 bases between the two germline ends. The CDR3 is made up of 13 amino acids. Germline CDR1 and CDR2: MDHEN and SYDVKM. The CDR3 nucleotides are TGTGCCAGCAGTTTGCCGTCTAGGGGGGAGCAGTACTTC. It is translated as CASSLPSRGEQYF.

At least ten counts were recorded for this clonotype. This rearrangement joins TRBV5-1 to TRBJ1-6; TRBD1 might be the D (5 bases). With 1 base removed from V and 6 bases from J, the gap between germline ends came to 11 bases. Germline V gives CDR1 SGHRS, CDR2 YFSETQ. This CDR3 has 15 residues. Here the CDR3 reads CASSLRGVANSPLHF. In DNA, the CDR3 is TGCGCCAGCAGCTTGCGGGGGGTTGCTAATTCACCCCTCCACTTT.

Points on this clonotype: A read error may be the cause here, since a much bigger clone is one base away. The chain combines TRBV24-1 with TRBJ2-1; D unclear. CDR3 length equals 15 residues. The V end was cut by 3 bases, the J end by 9 bases, with 17 bases between. CDR1 is KGHDR, CDR2 SFDVKD, per germline. The CDR3 is CATSDPAKGMVEQFF. The CDR3 DNA sequence: TGTGCCACCAGTGATCCGGCCAAGGGCATGGTTGAGCAGTTCTTC.

V and J are TRBV20-1 and TRBJ2-7; D may be TRBD1 or TRBD2 (5 bases each). From germline, CDR1 is DFQATT and CDR2 SNEGSKA (reference sequence). Trimming pared 4 bases from V and 2 bases from J, leaving 9 bases between. The CDR3 runs to 12 residues. The CDR3 nucleotides are TGCAGTGCTACCTCGGGGCCCTACGAGCAGTACTTC. Residues: CSATSGPYEQYF.

In its sample, this clonotype was seen a few times. This chain uses TRBV19 with TRBJ1-3; tentative D call: TRBD1 (5 bases). The CDR3 covers 13 residues. Germline lookup yields CDR1 LNHDA and CDR2 SQIVND (reference sequence). Trimming removed 9 bases from V and 1 base from J, with 10 bases in between. CDR3 in DNA: TGTGCCAGCGGGACCGTATCTGGAAACACCATATATTTT. It codes for CASGTVSGNTIYF.

This clonotype has ten or more counts. This chain joins TRBV28 and TRBJ1-5, with 8 nucleotides matching TRBD1. V dropped 0 bases and J dropped 3; count of bases not matched to a gene: 4. Germline V CDR1 and CDR2: MDHEN, SYDVKM. The CDR3 extends over 16 amino acids. In DNA, the CDR3 is TGTGCCAGCAGTTTATGGTACAGGGGGGACAATCAGCCCCAGCATTTT. This sequence encodes CASSLWYRGDNQPQHF.

This clonotype occurred many times. This rearrangement joins TRBV7-9 to TRBJ1-4; the D gene is possibly TRBD1 (6 bases). Germline V gives CDR1 SEHNR, CDR2 FQNEAQ (reference sequence). The V and J ends lost 5 bases and 4 bases respectively, with 11 bases between them. This CDR3 spans 14 amino acids. The CDR3 loop reads CASSPDSFNEKLFF. The DNA for the CDR3 is TGTGCCAGCAGCCCGGACAGCTTTAATGAAAAACTGTTTTTT. Variable domain in full (rest from reference TRBV7-9 and TRBJ1-4): DTGVSQNPRHKITKRGQNVTFRCDPISEHNRLYWYRQTLGQGPEFLTYFQNEAQLEKSRLLSDRFSAERPKGSFSTLEIQRTEQGDSAMYLCASSPDSFNEKLFFGSGTQLSVL.

This chain connects TRBV7-3 to TRBJ2-2; no reliable D call. This CDR3 comprises 17 residues. V was pared by 5 bases and J by 0 bases, with 16 bases between. Germline V CDR1 and CDR2: SGHTA, FQGTGA. CDR3 sequence reads: CASSPWSGNTNTGELFF. The CDR3 nucleotides are TGTGCCAGCAGCCCCTGGTCAGGAAACACGAACACCGGGGAGCTGTTTTTT.

This chain links TRBV15 with TRBJ2-5; TRBD1 or TRBD2 may be the D gene (5 bases each). Germline-derived CDR1 and CDR2 are LNHNV and YYDKDF (reference sequence). The CDR3 sequence is 13 residues long. With 6 bases removed from V and 4 bases from J, the gap between germline ends came to 12 bases. The CDR3 sequence: CATRDEGLETQYF. DNA for the CDR3: TGTGCCACCAGAGACGAGGGGCTAGAGACCCAGTACTTC.

A few counts support this clonotype. The rearrangement joins TRBV10-1 to TRBJ2-7, with D possibly being TRBD2 (6 bases). Germline CDR1 and CDR2: WNHNN and SYGVQD (reference sequence). V dropped 0 bases and J dropped 3 bases, with 12 bases sitting between them. This CDR3 is 15 amino acids long. CDR3 coding DNA: TGCGCCAGCAGTGAGTCAGGAGGGTCCCTCTACGAGCAGTACTTC. Its protein is CASSESGGSLYEQYF.

This clonotype was seen more than once but under ten times. CDR3 nucleotide sequence: TGTGCCAGCAGCGGCTGGGGCGGATTCGACTACAATGAGCAGTTCTTC. It translates to CASSGWGGFDYNEQFF. The chain recombines TRBV7-9 with TRBJ2-1; a possible D gene is TRBD1 (5 bases). Trimming shortened V by 5 bases and J by 3 bases, and 17 bases separated the two germline ends. Germline assignment: CDR1 SEHNR and CDR2 FQNEAQ (reference sequence). The CDR3 is 16 residues long.

Concerning this clonotype: This clone may be a read error of a much larger clone one base away. The V and J genes are TRBV12-3 or TRBV12-4 and TRBJ1-2, with D possibly TRBD1 on 6 matching bases. V lost 6 bases and J lost 7, with 12 bases in between. The CDR3 is 12 amino acids. The CDR3: CASSHRVSGYTF. The CDR3 bases are TGTGCCAGCAGCCACAGGGTATCTGGCTACACCTTC.

This clonotype was found many times. The chain couples TRBV3-1 to TRBJ2-7; perhaps TRBD2 as D (5 bases). The CDR3 runs to 12 residues. Germline V gene sequence: CDR1 LGHDT, CDR2 YNNKEL (reference sequence). Trimming shortened V by 1 base and J by 7 bases, and 8 bases separated the two germline ends. The CDR3 DNA is TGTGCCAGCAGCCAAGGATCGGGGGAGCAGTACGTC. Protein: CASSQGSGEQYV.

This clonotype was picked up many times. The chain couples TRBV19 to TRBJ2-1; a possible D gene is TRBD2 (5 bases). The germline V and J ends were trimmed by 6 bases and 2 bases, with 8 bases remaining between them. In germline, CDR1 is LNHDA, CDR2 SQIVND (reference sequence). CDR3 size: 13 residues. This CDR3 reads CASRLATYNEQFF. Here the CDR3 DNA reads TGTGCCAGTAGGCTAGCTACCTACAATGAGCAGTTCTTC.

The V call is TRBV7-2, the J call TRBJ2-6; D unclear. CDR1 and CDR2 (germline): SGHTA, FQGNSA. Trimming stripped 0 bases from V and 1 base from J, with 13 bases between. This CDR3 is built from 18 residues. DNA of the CDR3: TGTGCCAGCAGCTTAGCCCTAATGGTGGGGTCTGGGGCCAACGTCCTGACTTTC. Its protein is CASSLALMVGSGANVLTF.

This clonotype appeared a single time. One base away lies a much larger clone, so this may be a sequencing read error. The chain has TRBV3-1 and TRBJ1-2; no clear D gene. The CDR3 has 16 amino acids. Germline assignment: CDR1 LGHDT and CDR2 YNNKEL (reference sequence). The CDR3 loop reads CAISHYPRTANYGYTF. The CDR3 DNA is TGTGCCATCAGCCACTACCCCAGGACCGCGAACTATGGCTACACCTTC.

This clonotype has ten or more counts. The gene calls are TRBV7-9 and TRBJ1-1; tentative D call: TRBD1 (6 bases). The V end was cut by 5 bases, the J end by 2 bases, with 12 bases between. CDR3 size: 14 residues. In germline, CDR1 is SEHNR, CDR2 FQNEAQ (reference sequence). CDR3: CASSTDSRNTEAFF. In DNA form, the CDR3 reads TGTGCCAGCAGCACGGACAGTCGAAACACTGAAGCTTTCTTT.

The sample holds many counts of this clonotype. The V and J genes are TRBV30 and TRBJ2-7, with D perhaps matching TRBD1 (6 bases). Germline V lookup: CDR1 GTSNPN, CDR2 SVGIG (reference sequence). The CDR3 contains 15 residues. Trimming pared 4 bases from V and 1 base from J, leaving 17 bases between. In DNA, the CDR3 is TGTGCCTGGACCGGGACATCCCTGGGGTCCTACGAGCAGTACTTC. This translates into CAWTGTSLGSYEQYF.

Many counts were recorded for this clonotype. The rearrangement uses TRBV6-1 and TRBJ1-3; D is ambiguous. Germline assignment: CDR1 MNHNS and CDR2 SASEGT. This CDR3 is 15 amino acids long. V was trimmed by 4 bases and J by 4 bases, leaving 14 bases between them. The CDR3 spells CASSGTSLAGNTIYF. CDR3 sequence (DNA): TGTGCCAGCAGTGGCACCAGCTTGGCGGGAAACACCATATATTTT.

The chain employs TRBV20-1 and TRBJ1-2; the D is unclear. Trimming removed 5 bases from V and 8 bases from J, with 18 bases in between. Germline V CDR1 and CDR2: DFQATT, SNEGSKA (reference sequence). The CDR3 spans 13 residues. The CDR3 loop reads CSAGEDGGLGYTF. The CDR3 nucleotides are TGCAGTGCTGGTGAAGACGGCGGTCTCGGCTACACCTTC.

This chain links TRBV29-1 with TRBJ1-5; tentative D call: TRBD1 (6 bases). V lost 4 bases to trimming and J lost 1 base, with 11 bases between them. CDR1 and CDR2 from the germline V gene are SQVTM and ANQGSEA. The CDR3 contains 14 residues. The CDR3 DNA sequence: TGCAGCGTTGCCAAACAGGGCAGCAATCAGCCCCAGCATTTT. Encoded protein: CSVAKQGSNQPQHF.

In regard to this clonotype: A read error may explain this, as a much larger clone is one base away. The chain employs TRBV12-3 or TRBV12-4 and TRBJ1-1; 9 bases are a match to TRBD1. The CDR3 has 13 residues. The CDR3 DNA is TGTGCCAGCAGACGGGACAGGGCAACTGTAGCTTTCTTT. It specifies CASRRDRATVAFF.

This clonotype was picked up many times. The chain uses TRBV18 and TRBJ1-1; 12 nucleotides line up with TRBD1. This CDR3 is 17 amino acids long. From germline, CDR1 is KGHSH and CDR2 LQKENI. Trimming cost V 4 bases and J 3 bases; bases outside gene matches: 9. The CDR3 DNA reads TGTGCCAGCTCACTTCGGGACAGGGGGCTTACGGACACTGAAGCTTTCTTT. It codes for CASSLRDRGLTDTEAFF.

This clonotype was seen only a few times. This rearrangement joins TRBV20-1 to TRBJ1-2; D is possibly TRBD1 (5 bases). Per germline, CDR1 DFQATT and CDR2 SNEGSKA (reference sequence). CDR3 length: 15 amino acids. Trimming stripped 6 bases from V and 6 bases from J, with 23 bases between. The CDR3 bases are TGCAGTGCCCCTGATGGAGGGCAGGGACCAGATGGCTACACCTTC. It specifies CSAPDGGQGPDGYTF.